These 27 T cell receptor beta chains share one sample of origin, sequenced in a study of cytomegalovirus exposure and HLA in healthy donors. The PCR contained 60 Vbeta and 13 Jbeta primers. Repertoires were generated with immunoSEQ multiplex PCR, while TCRdb's copy carries only in-frame clones and drops some. Here the sample spans 130,000 to 150,000 clones, around three quarters being singletons. The sample consisted of PBMCs. These TCRs come from a man aged 30-40 years in good health and CMV-seronegative.

The rearrangement links TRBV5-1 to TRBJ1-1, with 7 nucleotides matching TRBD1. There are 15 residues in the CDR3. Germline assignment: CDR1 SGHRS and CDR2 YFSETQ. V shed 4 bases and J 1 base; nucleotides not matched to a gene: 7. The CDR3 coding sequence is TGCGCCAGCAGCGAGGGGACAGACTGGAACACTGAAGCTTTCTTT. Translation gives CASSEGTDWNTEAFF.

The chain links TRBV28 to TRBJ1-3, with 11 bases fitting TRBD1. This CDR3 is built from 16 residues. Germline lookup yields CDR1 MDHEN and CDR2 SYDVKM. V lost 4 bases to trimming and J lost 3 bases; unmatched junction nucleotides: 5. This CDR3 reads CASSSPGQGVGNTIYF. The DNA for the CDR3 is TGTGCCAGCAGTTCACCGGGACAGGGGGTTGGAAACACCATATATTTT.

This chain connects TRBV29-1 to TRBJ1-2, with D possibly TRBD1 on 6 matching bases. CDR3 length equals 13 residues. Germline V CDR1 and CDR2: SQVTM, ANQGSEA. V was pared by 2 bases and J by 6 bases, with 13 bases between. The DNA for the CDR3 is TGCAGCGTTGAAAAGGTCAGGGGTGATGGCTACACCTTC. This sequence encodes CSVEKVRGDGYTF.

The V call is TRBV15, the J call TRBJ2-4; TRBD2 is a possible D gene (7 bases). The CDR3 has 22 amino acids. CDR1 LNHNV and CDR2 YYDKDF come from the germline V gene (reference sequence). V gave up 1 base and J gave up 2 bases, with 30 bases separating them. The CDR3 spells CATSRVRWTGGSGGGPKNIQYF. CDR3 nucleotide sequence: TGTGCCACCAGCAGAGTGAGGTGGACCGGCGGGAGTGGAGGGGGGCCCAAAAACATTCAGTACTTC. Using reference TRBV15 and TRBJ2-4 for the parts outside the CDR3, the full variable domain is DAMVIQNPRYQVTQFGKPVTLSCSQTLNHNVMYWYQQKSSQAPKLLFHYYDKDFNNEADTPDNFQSRRPNTSFCFLDIRSPGLGDTAMYLCATSRVRWTGGSGGGPKNIQYFGAGTRLSVL.

The V gene is TRBV28, the J gene TRBJ2-2; 10 positions match TRBD1. The trim removed 6 bases at V and 6 bases at J, leaving 4 bases unmatched. Germline lookup yields CDR1 MDHEN and CDR2 SYDVKM. This CDR3 contains 14 residues. DNA of the CDR3: TGTGCCAGCAGAGGACAGGGGGGGGCCGGGGAGCTGTTTTTT. Its protein product is CASRGQGGAGELFF.

J is TRBJ2-3 and V is TRBV9; D is possibly TRBD2 (7 bases). Germline V gene data show CDR1 as SGDLS and CDR2 as YYNGEE. The CDR3 has 16 residues. With 0 bases removed from V and 0 bases from J, the gap between germline ends came to 11 bases. In DNA, the CDR3 is TGTGCCAGCAGCGTAGTTGCGGGGGCCAGCACAGATACGCAGTATTTT. Amino acid sequence: CASSVVAGASTDTQYF.

This rearrangement joins TRBV14 to TRBJ2-2; TRBD2 matches at 7 bases. This CDR3 has 16 amino acids. V lost 4 bases to trimming and J lost 5 bases; unmatched junction nucleotides: 10. Germline CDR1 SGHDN, CDR2 FVKESK. CDR3 in amino acids: CASSPGGSRRTGELFF. DNA of the CDR3: TGTGCCAGCAGCCCGGGGGGATCAAGAAGGACCGGGGAGCTGTTTTTT.

This clone turned up a few times. V gene TRBV10-3 combines with J gene TRBJ1-1; no definite D call. Looked up from germline, CDR1 is ENHRY and CDR2 is SYGVKD. Deletions cut 6 bases from V and 1 base from J, with 6 bases between. This CDR3 is built from 12 residues. The CDR3 here is CAISRENTEAFF. The CDR3 nucleotides read TGTGCCATCAGCCGGGAGAACACTGAAGCTTTCTTT.

This chain links TRBV9 with TRBJ1-2, with TRBD1 matching 8 bases. CDR1 SGDLS and CDR2 YYNGEE come from the germline V gene. Germline trimming cut 0 bases from V and 2 bases from J; bases unmatched to any gene: 6. The CDR3 length is 16 residues. The CDR3 loop is CASSVGTGGINYGYTF. CDR3 coding DNA: TGTGCCAGCAGCGTAGGAACAGGGGGGATAAACTATGGCTACACCTTC.

CDR3 coding DNA: TGTGCCAGCAGTTCTAGGGACAGGCTAGGTGACTATGGCTACACCTTC. Protein: CASSSRDRLGDYGYTF. The chain joins TRBV27 to TRBJ1-2; 8 bases agree with TRBD1. Germline-derived CDR1 and CDR2 are MNHEY and SMNVEV (reference sequence). The CDR3 covers 16 residues. Trimming cost V 4 bases and J 3 bases; bases outside gene matches: 10.

The chain couples TRBV7-9 to TRBJ1-2; 9 positions agree with TRBD1. Per the germline V gene, CDR1 is SEHNR and CDR2 is FQNEAQ (reference sequence). The CDR3 runs to 18 residues. The V gene end was trimmed by 3 bases and the J gene end by 0 bases; junction bases not matched to a gene: 11. CDR3 nucleotide sequence: TGTGCCAGCAGCTTCTTCCGCCGGGACAGGGTTTCTAACTATGGCTACACCTTC. It codes for CASSFFRRDRVSNYGYTF.

The chain combines TRBV5-1 with TRBJ2-2; 12 bases are a match to TRBD2. Germline loops: CDR1 SGHRS, CDR2 YFSETQ. The CDR3 contains 16 residues. The ends lost 4 bases at V and 6 bases at J; junction bases unmatched: 7. The CDR3 sequence is CASSLRLAGAAGELFF. The CDR3 DNA follows: TGCGCCAGCAGCCTAAGACTAGCGGGAGCAGCCGGGGAGCTGTTTTTT. Full variable domain (missing parts from reference TRBV5-1 and TRBJ2-2): KAGVTQTPRYLIKTRGQQVTLSCSPISGHRSVSWYQQTPGQGLQFLFEYFSETQRNKGNFPGRFSGRQFSNSRSEMNVSTLELGDSALYLCASSLRLAGAAGELFFGEGSRLTVL.

The chain joins TRBV2 to TRBJ2-2; the D gene is possibly TRBD2 (6 bases). Germline CDR1 reads SNHLY; CDR2 reads FYNNEI. The V and J ends lost 8 bases and 8 bases respectively, with 24 bases between them. The CDR3 spans 16 residues. CDR3 sequence: CASLDPGEHDLGELFF. CDR3 sequence (DNA): TGTGCCAGCCTCGACCCGGGGGAACATGATCTTGGGGAGCTGTTTTTT.

The chain combines TRBV6-1 with TRBJ2-3; 11 nucleotides match TRBD2. With 9 bases clipped from V and 2 bases from J, the junction kept 7 bases outside the gene matches. CDR3 length: 15 amino acids. The germline gives CDR1 MNHNS, CDR2 SASEGT. The CDR3 DNA reads as TGTGCCAGTAAAACTAGCGGGGGATACACAGATACGCAGTATTTT. It encodes CASKTSGGYTDTQYF.

The rearrangement joins TRBV27 to TRBJ2-3, with D possibly matching TRBD2 (5 bases). This CDR3 has 14 amino acids. CDR1 is MNHEY, CDR2 SMNVEV, per germline (reference sequence). Trimming left V 7 bases short and J 2 bases short, with 13 bases between. The CDR3 region is CASTSLSYTDTQYF. Written as DNA, the CDR3 is TGTGCCAGCACTAGCCTTTCTTACACAGATACGCAGTATTTT.

The chain couples TRBV12-5 to TRBJ2-7; 9 bases are a match to TRBD1. The CDR3 has 15 residues. Germline V CDR1 and CDR2: LGHNT, FRNRAP. V was clipped by 4 bases and J by 1 base; unmatched bases: 5. The CDR3 reads CASGSGDRVSYEQYF. The CDR3 DNA reads as TGTGCTAGTGGTTCGGGGGACAGGGTATCCTACGAGCAGTACTTC. Supplemented by reference TRBV12-5 and TRBJ2-7, the full variable domain reads DARVTQTPRHKVTEMGQEVTMRCQPILGHNTVFWYRQTMMQGLELLAYFRNRAPLDDSGMPKDRFSAEMPDATLATLKIQPSEPRDSAVYFCASGSGDRVSYEQYFGPGTRLTVT.

V usage is TRBV2 and J usage is TRBJ2-7; D unclear. V shed 7 bases and J shed 3 bases, with 7 bases lying between them. This CDR3 spans 11 amino acids. The V gene's germline CDR1 is SNHLY and CDR2 FYNNEI. The CDR3 nucleotides are TGTGCCAGCAATACATACTACGAGCAGTACTTC. Its translation: CASNTYYEQYF.

This clone was observed a single time. The V and J genes are TRBV6-1 and TRBJ1-2; D may be TRBD1 (6 bases). This CDR3 contains 14 residues. V was shortened by 2 bases and J by 6 bases, with 13 bases between the two germline ends. Germline CDR1 MNHNS, CDR2 SASEGT. The CDR3 region is CASSEQTGINGYTF. As DNA, the CDR3 is TGTGCCAGCAGTGAACAAACAGGGATTAATGGCTACACCTTC.

V and J are TRBV11-2 and TRBJ1-4, with a possible D match to TRBD1 (5 bases). Per germline, CDR1 SGHAT and CDR2 FQNNGV. Trimming left V 5 bases short and J 6 bases short, with 10 bases between. The CDR3 contains 13 residues. CDR3 DNA: TGTGCCAGCAGCCCAGGGCCCGATGAAAAACTGTTTTTT. It is translated as CASSPGPDEKLFF.

CDR3 DNA sequence: TGTGCCAGCAAGCCGGGACAGGGTCAGGGAGATACGCAGTATTTT. Its protein product is CASKPGQGQGDTQYF. V is TRBV28 and J is TRBJ2-3; 9 bases align to TRBD1. The J segment lost 5 bases and the V segment lost 7 bases, leaving 10 bases of the junction unmatched. The CDR3 totals 15 residues. Germline V lookup: CDR1 MDHEN, CDR2 SYDVKM.

V gene TRBV5-6 combines with J gene TRBJ2-4; 10 bases fit TRBD1. CDR1 is SGHDT and CDR2 is YYEEEE in the germline V gene. The CDR3 is 15 residues long. V lost 0 bases and J lost 5; bases outside the gene matches: 2. The CDR3 sequence: CASSLGDRGQNIQYF. The CDR3, as DNA: TGTGCCAGCAGCTTGGGGGACAGGGGCCAAAACATTCAGTACTTC.

This chain links TRBV13 with TRBJ1-1; D not resolved. This CDR3 comprises 13 residues. The germline CDR1 and CDR2 sequences are PRHDT and FYEKMQ (reference sequence). The V end lost 5 bases, the J end lost 1 base, and 8 bases lay between the germline ends. The CDR3 spells CASSRGENTEAFF. The CDR3, as DNA: TGTGCCAGCAGCCGCGGAGAGAACACTGAAGCTTTCTTT.

The chain links TRBV9 to TRBJ2-7, with D perhaps matching TRBD2 (7 bases). Deletions cut 3 bases from V and 1 base from J, with 17 bases between. The CDR3 is 16 amino acids. CDR1 is SGDLS and CDR2 is YYNGEE in the germline V gene. The CDR3 region is CASSAGAGAGSYEQYF. The CDR3 DNA follows: TGTGCCAGCAGCGCCGGCGCGGGGGCTGGGTCCTACGAGCAGTACTTC.

V and J are TRBV18 and TRBJ2-7, with 11 bases identical to TRBD1. The CDR3 has 15 amino acids. Germline loops: CDR1 KGHSH, CDR2 LQKENI. V lost 3 bases and J lost 4; bases outside the gene matches: 5. The CDR3 reads CASSPPGQGVYEQYF. DNA for the CDR3: TGTGCCAGCTCACCTCCGGGACAGGGGGTTTACGAGCAGTACTTC.

This chain connects TRBV5-4 to TRBJ1-4; TRBD1 aligns across 8 bases. CDR1 and CDR2 from the germline V gene are SGHNT and YYREEE (reference sequence). This CDR3 is built from 18 residues. The junction had 13 bases not matched to a gene; V was cut back by 2 bases and J by 4 bases. The CDR3 sequence: CASSFPWDRTRINEKLFF. In nucleotides, the CDR3 is TGTGCCAGCAGCTTCCCATGGGACAGGACGAGGATTAATGAAAAACTGTTTTTT.

V is TRBV12-5 and J is TRBJ2-7; TRBD1 matches 12 bases. Unmatched junction bases numbered 15, after V lost 0 bases and J lost 6 bases. Germline CDR1 reads LGHNT; CDR2 reads FRNRAP. The CDR3 totals 19 residues. The CDR3 protein is CASGLVLGTGGRLAGEQYF. CDR3 DNA sequence: TGTGCTAGTGGTTTGGTACTAGGGACAGGGGGCAGGCTTGCGGGCGAGCAGTACTTC.

The chain employs TRBV7-9 and TRBJ2-2, with a weak D call TRBD1 (5 bases). Trimming shortened V by 5 bases and J by 0 bases, and 10 bases separated the two germline ends. Germline assignment: CDR1 SEHNR and CDR2 FQNEAQ (reference sequence). This CDR3 contains 15 residues. CDR3 sequence reads: CASSPWGANTGELFF. CDR3 in DNA: TGTGCCAGCAGCCCCTGGGGCGCGAACACCGGGGAGCTGTTTTTT.